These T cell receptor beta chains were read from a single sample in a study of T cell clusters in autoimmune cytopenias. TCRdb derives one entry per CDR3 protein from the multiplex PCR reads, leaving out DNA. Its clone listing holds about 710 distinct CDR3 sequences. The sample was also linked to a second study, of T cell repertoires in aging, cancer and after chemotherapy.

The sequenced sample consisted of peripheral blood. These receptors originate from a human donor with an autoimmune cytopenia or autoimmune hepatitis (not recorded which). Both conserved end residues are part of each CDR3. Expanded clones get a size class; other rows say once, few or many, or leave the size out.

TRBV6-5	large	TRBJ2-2	CASRPVAGGYTGELFF
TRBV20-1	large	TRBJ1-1	CSATDRGVGNTEAFF
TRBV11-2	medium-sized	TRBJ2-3	CASSLVLAGAADTQYF
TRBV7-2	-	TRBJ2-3	CASSLVAGVYTDTQYF
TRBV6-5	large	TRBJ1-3	CASIAVGNTIYF
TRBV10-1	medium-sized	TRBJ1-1	CASSEQVADTEAFF
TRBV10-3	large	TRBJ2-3	CAITAGLDTDTQYF
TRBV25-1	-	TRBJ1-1	CASSPPGGTGPTEAFF
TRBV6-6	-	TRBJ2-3	CASSNPGADTQYF
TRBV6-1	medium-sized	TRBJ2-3	CASSEMRDTQYF
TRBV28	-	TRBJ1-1	CASSIVGTEAFF
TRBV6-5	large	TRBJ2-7	CASSPRSGTGASEQYF
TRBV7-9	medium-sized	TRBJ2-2	CASSSTDRGTSGSTGELFF
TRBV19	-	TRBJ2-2	CASSIYSGSFAGELFF
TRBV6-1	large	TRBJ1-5	CASRRTDNQPQHF
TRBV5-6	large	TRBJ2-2	CASSLSRLAGFGELFF
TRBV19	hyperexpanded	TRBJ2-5	CASSMGTEQRETQYF
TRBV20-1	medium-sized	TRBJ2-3	CSARENSGGLSTDTQYF
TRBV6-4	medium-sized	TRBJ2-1	CASSIIPVSGGIDEQFF
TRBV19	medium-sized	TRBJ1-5	CASSQTGGYQPQHF
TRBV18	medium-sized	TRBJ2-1	CASSLGADNEQFF
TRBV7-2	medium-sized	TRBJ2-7	CASSSDRGRLYF
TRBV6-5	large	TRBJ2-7	CASHRGRGGSYEQYF
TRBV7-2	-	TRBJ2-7	CASSLGAGSATYEQYF
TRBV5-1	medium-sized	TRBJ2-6	CASSLANSGANVLTF
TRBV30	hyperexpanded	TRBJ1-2	CAWTVDQGGYTF
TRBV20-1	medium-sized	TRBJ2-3	CSARVPGTGGTDTQYF
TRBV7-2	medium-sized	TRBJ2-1	CASSFFSAEQFF
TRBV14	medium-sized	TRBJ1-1	CASSQVKGVTEAFF
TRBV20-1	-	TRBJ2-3	CSGAGSGGATDTQYF
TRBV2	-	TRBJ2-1	CASSKPGLALNEQFF